This T cell receptor beta chain was identified in a study of CD8+ T cells in alopecia areata. For the study at large: Treated patients were dosed with oral tofacitinib, taking 5 to 10 mg twice daily.

In regard to this clone: What it binds is not known. Other DNA sequences in this specimen translate into the identical CDR3.

Sorted out of PBMCs were CD4+ T cells and CD8+ T cells. Sequencing used cDNA as its template, made by extracting RNA and reverse transcribing it. Method: immunoSEQ multiplex PCR; TCRdb's copy keeps in-frame clones and lacks some. The sample holds 150,000 to 200,000 clones; around 64% are singletons and the top ten take approximately 10%. Study-wide points: Affected lesional scalp, above all in alopecia totalis/universalis, was more clonal than normal scalp. Alphabeta T cells residing in normal skin are also sequenced in scalp samples.

CDR3 length: 12 amino acids. V was trimmed by 1 base and J by 1 base, leaving 4 bases between them. Germline V gene data show CDR1 as GTSNPN and CDR2 as SVGIG (reference sequence). The chain recombines TRBV30 with TRBJ1-1; D ambiguous. Sequenced material: CD8+ T cells sorted from blood, taken at week 0. The receptor's source is a human donor with alopecia areata. For the CDR3, the DNA is TGTGCCTGGAGTGGGGGGAACACTGAAGCTTTCTTT. Encoded protein: CAWSGGNTEAFF.